This passage covers 24 T cell receptor beta chains from one sample sequenced in a study of tumor-infiltrating lymphocytes in primary liver carcinoma. TCR beta cDNA was reverse-transcribed from about 550 ng of total RNA. The reaction used a constant-region primer and ProtoScript II reverse transcriptase. Three nested multiplex PCR rounds, a slightly modified ARM-PCR method, built the TCR beta libraries. Both of the initial two PCR rounds ran for around 9 cycles and employed TRBV1-TRBV30 forward primers alongside a C-beta reverse primer. TCRdb re-called the multiplex PCR reads with MiXCR, one entry per CDR3 protein. This table has about 64,000 distinct CDR3 sequences, roughly 70% appearing once. Total RNA and DNA came together from roughly 20-30 mg of bulk tissue without cell sorting. Sequenced input: liver tumor tissue from sampling region 4. Stated subset: tumor region T4, right-lateral pole. The source of these receptors is a man aged 40-49 years with primary liver carcinoma and hepatitis B virus infection.

A note on this clonotype: A much larger clonotype is one base distant, so this may be a read error. CDR3 region: CASSTGTRGSGEAQYF. CDR3 DNA sequence: TGTGCCAGCAGCACAGGGACTAGGGGGAGCGGGGAGGCCCAGTACTTC. The gene calls are TRBV11-3 and TRBJ2-5, with 8 bases aligning to TRBD2. The CDR3 contains 16 residues. V lost 5 bases, J lost 9 bases, and 17 bases stayed unmatched. Germline CDR1 SGHNT, CDR2 YENEEA.

The chain uses TRBV5-1 and TRBJ2-2; 7 nucleotides agree with TRBD1. CDR3 size: 15 residues. Trimming cost V 8 bases and J 1 base; bases outside gene matches: 8. CDR1 is SGHRS and CDR2 is YFSETQ in the germline V gene. The CDR3 DNA reads TGCGCCAGTACCTGTACAGGGGAGAACACCGGGGAGCTGTTTTTT. It yields the protein CASTCTGENTGELFF.

The rearrangement links TRBV29-1 to TRBJ2-3; 10 nucleotides line up with TRBD2. The CDR3 is 15 residues long. The junction had 16 bases not matched to a gene; V was cut back by 5 bases and J by 11 bases. Germline loops: CDR1 SQVTM, CDR2 ANQGSEA. CDR3 sequence (DNA): TGCAGCGTTTCCTGGACTAGCGGATTCACATATAGGCAGTATTTT. Translating gives CSVSWTSGFTYRQYF.

This clonotype occurred many times. The CDR3 DNA reads TGCGCCAGCAGCGCCGGACAGGTCTCCTACAATGAGCAGTTCTTC. It translates to CASSAGQVSYNEQFF. The J gene is TRBJ2-1, the V gene TRBV5-1, with 7 positions matching TRBD1. The CDR3 is made up of 15 amino acids. CDR1 is SGHRS and CDR2 is YFSETQ in the germline V gene. V gave up 4 bases and J gave up 0 bases; unmatched junction bases: 4.

This clonotype was seen more than once but under ten times. The V and J genes are TRBV20-1 and TRBJ2-7, with D unresolved. The length of the CDR3 is 11 residues. Trimming shortened V by 1 base and J by 4 bases, and 5 bases separated the two germline ends. From germline, CDR1 is DFQATT and CDR2 SNEGSKA (reference sequence). The CDR3 DNA sequence: TGCAGTGCTAGAGCTGCGTACGAGCAGTACTTC. Protein product: CSARAAYEQYF.

CDR3 sequence (DNA): TGTGCCAGCAGTGAGTACAGGGCGGTATCCTACGAGCAGTACTTC. It specifies CASSEYRAVSYEQYF. The chain employs TRBV2 and TRBJ2-7, with a weak D call TRBD1 (6 bases). Trimming stripped 3 bases from V and 1 base from J, with 13 bases between. The CDR3 has 15 amino acids. The germline V gene has CDR1 SNHLY and CDR2 FYNNEI.

Worth noting for this clonotype: Given a much more abundant clone one base away, this may be a read error. The chain uses TRBV6-5 and TRBJ2-7; the D is unclear. Germline assignment: CDR1 MNHEY and CDR2 SVGAGI. The CDR3 sequence is 12 residues long. CDR3 bases: TGTGCCAGCAGTTACCGGGTGGGCGAGCGGTACTTC. Translation gives CASSYRVGERYF.

As for this clonotype: A much larger clone differs from this one at a single base, so this may be a read error. The chain links TRBV28 to TRBJ1-2; 7 bases line up with TRBD1. CDR1 is MDHEN, CDR2 SYDVKM, per germline. The CDR3 spans 13 residues. CDR3 loop: CASSLEGAYDYIF. CDR3 sequence (DNA): TGTGCCAGCAGTTTGGAGGGGGCTTATGACTACATCTTC.

This clonotype was counted ten times or more. Sequence at one end of the junction differs from germline and may be a read error. The chain joins TRBV4-1 to TRBJ1-3; no definite D call. CDR3 length: 12 amino acids. The germline CDR1 and CDR2 sequences are MGHRA and YSYEKL. CDR3 in DNA: TGCGCCAGCAGCCAAAACGGCCTCAACCCGGATTTT. Protein product: CASSQNGLNPDF.

In regard to this clonotype: Relative to the germline gene, one junction end is altered; a read error may explain this. The gene calls are TRBV6-1 and TRBJ2-3; the D is unclear. The length of the CDR3 is 11 residues. Germline V lookup: CDR1 MNHNS, CDR2 SASEGT. The CDR3, as DNA: TGTGACAGCGATGCGGTTTACACGCAGTATTTT. As protein: CDSDAVYTQYF.

As regards this clonotype: Since a much larger clone is just one base distant, this may be a read error. The V call is TRBV29-1, the J call TRBJ1-3; no reliable D call. In germline, CDR1 is SQVTM, CDR2 ANQGSEA. CDR3 length: 12 residues. The CDR3 loop is CSAMGNGNTIYF. The DNA for the CDR3 is TGCAGTGCAATGGGTAATGGAAACACCATATATTTT.

In regard to this clonotype: The conserved final phenylalanine or tryptophan is absent from the CDR3, which likely points to a read error. The J gene is TRBJ2-3, the V gene TRBV6-6; tentatively, D is TRBD2 (5 bases). Germline V gene data show CDR1 as MNHNY and CDR2 as SVGAGI (reference sequence). The ends were cut back, 11 bases at V and 2 bases at J, with 23 bases in the middle. The CDR3 runs 16 residues. CDR3 bases: TGTGCCCACAGTCCCATCGCGGGTGGAGACACAGATACGCAGTATCTT. It codes for CAHSPIAGGDTDTQYL.

As for this clonotype: Just one base apart from a much larger clone, this may be a read error. The chain couples TRBV28 to TRBJ1-6; no clear D gene. The germline CDR1 and CDR2 sequences are MDHEN and SYDVKM. The CDR3 extends over 12 amino acids. V dropped 1 base and J dropped 8 bases, with 3 bases sitting between them. The CDR3, as DNA: TGTGCCAGCAGTTTATTCCATTCACCCCTCCACTTT. As protein: CASSLFHSPLHF.

Of note for this clonotype: This may come from a read error, since a much larger clone is one base off. Because it lacks the conserved phenylalanine or tryptophan at the end, this CDR3 is likely a read error. The DNA is left out, because the CDR3 cannot be placed on it with certainty; the CDR3 is given as TCRdb lists it. V and J are TRBV12-3 or TRBV12-4 and TRBJ1-2; the table calls TRBD1, which could not be checked here. Inclusive of both ends, the CDR3 amounts to 14 amino acids. This CDR3 is CASSRTGGYDGNTS.

In its sample, this clonotype was seen a few times. Mismatch with germline at one junction end may stem from a read error. This chain uses TRBV12-3 or TRBV12-4 with TRBJ2-5, with 7 nucleotides matching TRBD2. The CDR3 runs to 13 residues. The CDR3 protein is CASSLSGVEAQYF. CDR3 DNA: TGTGCCAGCAGTTTGAGCGGGGTAGAGGCCCAGTACTTC.

The chain links TRBV12-3 or TRBV12-4 to TRBJ2-5; D is tentatively TRBD1 or TRBD2 (5 bases each). This CDR3 has 15 residues. The germline V and J ends were trimmed by 5 bases and 4 bases, with 17 bases remaining between them. The CDR3 DNA reads as TGTGCCAGCAGTGGAACACTCTTTGGGACAGAGACCCAGTACTTC. Translation: CASSGTLFGTETQYF.

Points on this clonotype: Being one base from a much bigger clone, this may be a read error. This chain uses TRBV11-2 with TRBJ2-6; D is possibly TRBD2 (5 bases). Germline assignment: CDR1 SGHAT and CDR2 FQNNGV. There are 15 residues in the CDR3. As DNA, the CDR3 is TGTGACACCAAGCGGTCGCGCTCTGGGGCCAACGTCCTGACTTTC. Amino acids: CDTKRSRSGANVLTF.

This clonotype has only a few counts. The V and J genes are TRBV11-2 and TRBJ2-1; a weak D match, TRBD2 (5 bases). V lost 5 bases to trimming and J lost 8 bases, with 10 bases between them. Germline V lookup: CDR1 SGHAT, CDR2 FQNNGV. The CDR3 length is 12 residues. DNA for the CDR3: TGTGCCAGCAGCCGGACTGACGATGAGCAGTTCTTC. Its translation: CASSRTDDEQFF. The full variable domain, its missing parts supplied by reference TRBV11-2 and TRBJ2-1, is EAGVAQSPRYKIIEKRQSVAFWCNPISGHATLYWYQQILGQGPKLLIQFQNNGVVDDSQLPKDRFSAERLKGVDSTLKIQPAKLEDSAVYLCASSRTDDEQFFGPGTRLTVL.

This clonotype came up many times. This rearrangement joins TRBV28 to TRBJ2-1, with TRBD2 matching over 11 bases. V shed 5 bases, J shed 4 bases, and the junction held 7 bases outside the gene matches. Germline-derived CDR1 and CDR2 are MDHEN and SYDVKM. The CDR3 covers 16 residues. CDR3 in amino acids: CASSPRTSGLYNEQFF. Here the CDR3 DNA reads TGTGCCAGCAGTCCACGGACTAGCGGGCTGTACAATGAGCAGTTCTTC.

In regard to this clonotype: A junction end diverges from the germline sequence, so it may reflect a read error. The chain carries TRBV6-1 and TRBJ2-7; 9 nucleotides line up with TRBD1. The CDR3 loop spans 15 amino acids. The germline V gene encodes CDR1 MNHNS and CDR2 SASEGT. The CDR3 protein is CASIRDRAVFGEQHF. CDR3 bases: TGTGCTAGCATCAGGGACAGGGCGGTATTTGGCGAGCAGCATTTC.

As for this clonotype: Germline is not matched at one junction end, which may reflect a read error. The V gene is TRBV12-3 or TRBV12-4, the J gene TRBJ1-5; D call uncertain. The CDR3 consists of 13 residues. The CDR3 spells CANSFSSYQPQHF. DNA of the CDR3: TGTGCCAACAGTTTTTCCTCGTATCAGCCCCAGCATTTT.

The DNA of the CDR3 is TGTGCCAGCAGTTTTCTGGGAGGGTTCAATGAGCAGTTCTTC. Its translation is CASSFLGGFNEQFF. V is TRBV12-3 or TRBV12-4 and J is TRBJ2-1; 7 bases map to TRBD2. The trim removed 3 bases at V and 6 bases at J, leaving 5 bases unmatched. The CDR3 is 14 amino acids.

Turning to this clonotype: Being one base from a much bigger clone, this may be a read error. The J gene is TRBJ1-6, the V gene TRBV4-2, with 10 nucleotides matching TRBD1. Germline V gene data show CDR1 as LGHNA and CDR2 as YNFKEQ. The CDR3 loop spans 17 amino acids. The CDR3 coding sequence is TGTGCCAGCAGCCAACCAGAACCGGGACAGGGGAATTCACACCTCCACTTT. Protein: CASSQPEPGQGNSHLHF.

Comment on this clonotype: A much larger clone lies a single base off, so this may be a read error. The chain employs TRBV11-3 and TRBJ2-1, with 10 nucleotides matching TRBD2. The CDR3 consists of 15 residues. V lost 2 bases and J lost 2; bases outside the gene matches: 0. Germline V gives CDR1 SGHNT, CDR2 YENEEA. The CDR3 reads CASSLLAGAYNEQFF. The DNA of the CDR3 is TGTGCCAGCAGCTTACTAGCGGGAGCCTACAATGAGCAGTTCTTC.